Presented here are 23 T cell receptor beta chains from one specimen sequenced in a study of T cell repertoires in cytomegalovirus infection (dated by TCRdb to between 2018 and 2021). Their cognate antigens are unknown. What the treatment or condition label conveys for this sample: in vitro stimulation with specific CMV peptide epitopes to enrich CMV-specific T cells. The run used an Illumina HiSeq 1500. The public reads were reprocessed in TCRdb via fastp at Q25 and MiXCR, keeping in-frame beta chains. Rows are unified per CDR3 protein, each entry keeping the most common DNA and genes. The table for this sample lists around 900,000 distinct CDR3 sequences; roughly 30% of them were counted only once. The ten largest account for roughly an eighth of the sample. This sample comprised cultured CD8+ T cells from PBMCs, obtained from culture after CMV antigen stimulation. Receptors were obtained from a human donor in good health (CMV status not recorded). Some clones in this sample may be carry-over from other donors' samples.

The V and J genes are TRBV27 and TRBJ2-7; D call uncertain. V was clipped by 6 bases and J by 0 bases, with 9 bases between them. CDR1 is MNHEY, CDR2 SMNVEV, per germline (reference sequence). This CDR3 is built from 13 residues. CDR3 protein: CASSPSSSYEQYF. CDR3 coding DNA: TGTGCCAGCAGCCCCTCGAGCTCCTACGAGCAGTACTTC.

At least ten counts were recorded for this clonotype. This chain joins TRBV7-2 and TRBJ2-5; perhaps TRBD2 as D (5 bases). Trimming removed 3 bases from V and 5 bases from J, with 16 bases in between. From germline, CDR1 is SGHTA and CDR2 FQGNSA. The length of the CDR3 is 15 residues. The CDR3: CASSFSPLDRETQYF. The CDR3 DNA sequence: TGTGCCAGCAGCTTTAGCCCACTAGATCGGGAGACCCAGTACTTC.

This clonotype showed up just a few times. The CDR3 DNA sequence: TGTGCCAGCAGATCCAGGGCCCGCTATGGCTACACCTTC. Its translation: CASRSRARYGYTF. The rearrangement links TRBV6-5 to TRBJ1-2; D might be TRBD1 (5 bases). Trimming shortened V by 6 bases and J by 4 bases, and 12 bases separated the two germline ends. The CDR3 totals 13 residues. Germline V gene sequence: CDR1 MNHEY, CDR2 SVGAGI.

This clonotype was counted a few times. The chain joins TRBV19 to TRBJ2-2, with 10 bases identical to TRBD2. V shed 8 bases and J 1 base; nucleotides not matched to a gene: 13. CDR1 is LNHDA and CDR2 is SQIVND in the germline V gene (reference sequence). There are 18 residues in the CDR3. The CDR3 DNA follows: TGTGCCAGTCCCTCAAATCTAGCGGGGGCCGAGAACACCGGGGAGCTGTTTTTT. Its protein is CASPSNLAGAENTGELFF. The complete variable domain, with remaining parts taken from reference TRBV19 and TRBJ2-2, reads DGGITQSPKYLFRKEGQNVTLSCEQNLNHDAMYWYRQDPGQGLRLIYYSQIVNDFQKGDIAEGYSVSREKKESFPLTVTSAQKNPTAFYLCASPSNLAGAENTGELFFGEGSRLTVL.

At least ten counts were recorded for this clonotype. The chain couples TRBV7-2 to TRBJ2-1; 9 nucleotides line up with TRBD2. CDR3 length: 16 amino acids. V was clipped by 5 bases and J by 4 bases; unmatched bases: 9. CDR1 and CDR2 (germline): SGHTA, FQGNSA. CDR3 loop: CASSPDSGGPYNEQFF. CDR3 DNA sequence: TGTGCCAGCAGCCCCGATAGCGGGGGACCTTACAATGAGCAGTTCTTC.

This clonotype appeared a single time. The chain couples TRBV27 to TRBJ1-1, with D perhaps matching TRBD1 (6 bases). The germline V gene encodes CDR1 MNHEY and CDR2 SMNVEV (reference sequence). This CDR3 contains 14 residues. The V gene lost 4 bases and the J gene lost 3 bases, with 12 bases spanning the gap. CDR3 bases: TGTGCCAGCAGTTCTTACAGGGCCGACACTGAAGCTTTCTTT. It encodes CASSSYRADTEAFF.

The chain uses TRBV7-6 and TRBJ1-1; D uncertain. Trimming took 4 bases from V and 2 from J, leaving 14 bases between them. Germline-derived CDR1 and CDR2 are SGHVS and FNYEAQ. The length of the CDR3 is 15 residues. CDR3 sequence: CASSSSDIANTEAFF. The CDR3, as DNA: TGTGCCAGCAGCTCCTCTGACATTGCCAACACTGAAGCTTTCTTT. The full variable domain, its missing parts supplied by reference TRBV7-6 and TRBJ1-1, is GAGVSQSPRYKVTKRGQDVALRCDPISGHVSLYWYRQALGQGPEFLTYFNYEAQQDKSGLPNDRFSAERPEGSISTLTIQRTEQRDSAMYRCASSSSDIANTEAFFGQGTRLTVV.

Concerning this clonotype: Germline and junction disagree at one end, which may indicate a read error. The chain recombines TRBV12-3 or TRBV12-4 with TRBJ1-6, with TRBD1 as a possible D gene (6 bases). This CDR3 region has 17 residues. CDR3 sequence (DNA): TGTGCCAGCAGGGGGAATCGGGACAAGAGAGAAAATTCACCCCTCAACTTT. This codes for CASRGNRDKRENSPLNF.

The chain has TRBV19 and TRBJ1-4, with D possibly matching TRBD1 (5 bases). Germline V lookup: CDR1 LNHDA, CDR2 SQIVND (reference sequence). The V end was cut by 5 bases, the J end by 7 bases, with 17 bases between. This CDR3 is built from 15 residues. CDR3 protein: CASSHHPGLGEKLFF. The CDR3 coding sequence is TGTGCCAGTAGTCACCACCCGGGACTGGGTGAAAAACTGTTTTTT.

The rearrangement links TRBV24-1 to TRBJ1-2; possibly TRBD1 for D (6 bases). This CDR3 has 15 amino acids. V lost 8 bases, J lost 4 bases, and 19 bases lay in between. Germline assignment: CDR1 KGHDR and CDR2 SFDVKD. CDR3 residues: CATIRPGGRSYGYTF. CDR3 coding DNA: TGTGCCACCATTCGTCCGGGGGGCAGAAGCTATGGCTACACCTTC.

The chain carries TRBV7-1 and TRBJ2-3; 12 nucleotides align to TRBD2. TRBV7-1 is labeled an ORF, and its function is uncertain. CDR3 length: 16 amino acids. J lost 2 bases, V lost 5 bases, and 5 bases had no gene match. The CDR3 reads CASSDRLAGDTDTQYF. CDR3 bases: TGTGCCAGCAGCGACAGACTAGCGGGGGACACAGATACGCAGTATTTT.

Many counts were recorded for this clonotype. This chain uses TRBV7-8 with TRBJ1-1; 7 nucleotides line up with TRBD1. V trimming: 5 bases; J trimming: 7 bases; junction bases outside the gene matches: 7. This CDR3 comprises 13 residues. Germline values: CDR1 SGHVS, CDR2 FQNEAQ. The CDR3 coding sequence is TGTGCCAGCAGCGACCAGGGGGTGGGTGAAGCTTTCTTT. This encodes CASSDQGVGEAFF.

This clonotype was seen just once. Possible read error: a much larger clone is one base away. The chain has TRBV6-1 and TRBJ2-7; TRBD1 matches 8 bases. Germline CDR1 reads MNHNS; CDR2 reads SASEGT. CDR3 length: 15 residues. As DNA, the CDR3 is TGTGCCAGCTCCTATCGACAGGGGAACACCTACGAGCAGCACGTC. It specifies CASSYRQGNTYEQHV.

This clonotype was counted many times. The V call is TRBV27, the J call TRBJ2-7, with TRBD2 as a possible D gene (5 bases). Trimming shortened V by 8 bases and J by 0 bases, and 11 bases separated the two germline ends. This CDR3 contains 13 residues. Germline assignment: CDR1 MNHEY and CDR2 SMNVEV (reference sequence). CDR3 in amino acids: CASGDYFSYEQYF. In nucleotides, the CDR3 is TGTGCCAGCGGCGACTACTTCTCCTACGAGCAGTACTTC.

This clonotype was seen repeatedly, ten times or more. As DNA, the CDR3 is TGCGCCAGCAGCCAAGGTTTGGACGAGGCGAGTGGCTACACCTTC. Translated: CASSQGLDEASGYTF. The V and J genes are TRBV4-1 and TRBJ1-2; D not certain. The germline V gene has CDR1 MGHRA and CDR2 YSYEKL. The V gene lost 1 base and the J gene lost 7 bases, with 16 bases spanning the gap. The CDR3 is 15 residues long.

The genes are TRBV11-2 and TRBJ1-1, with D possibly being TRBD1 (5 bases). Germline V lookup: CDR1 SGHAT, CDR2 FQNNGV. V shed 8 bases and J shed 1 base, with 14 bases lying between them. This CDR3 comprises 14 residues. The CDR3 is CASGGGQGNTEAFF. For the CDR3, the DNA is TGTGCCAGCGGGGGTGGGCAGGGGAACACTGAAGCTTTCTTT.

This clonotype was detected only once. The genes are TRBV4-1 and TRBJ2-1, with TRBD2 as a possible D gene (7 bases). The CDR3 spans 15 residues. V lost 6 bases and J lost 6, with 18 bases in between. Germline assignment: CDR1 MGHRA and CDR2 YSYEKL. CDR3 residues: CASSLLVGGPNEQFF. The CDR3 DNA sequence: TGCGCCAGCAGTCTACTAGTGGGGGGGCCCAATGAGCAGTTCTTC.

CDR3 DNA sequence: TGTGCCAGCAGTTTAAGGTTCAGGACGGAATGGCCACCCCTCCACTTT. It codes for CASSLRFRTEWPPLHF. V is TRBV27 and J is TRBJ1-6; no reliable D call. Trimming cost V 2 bases and J 11 bases, with 19 bases left between them. CDR1 and CDR2 (germline): MNHEY, SMNVEV (reference sequence). The CDR3 covers 16 residues.

The rearrangement uses TRBV4-1 and TRBJ2-2, with D perhaps assigned TRBD1 or TRBD2 (5 bases each). This CDR3 comprises 18 residues. The V gene lost 6 bases and the J gene lost 1 base, with 21 bases spanning the gap. The germline gives CDR1 MGHRA, CDR2 YSYEKL. The CDR3 sequence is CASSLFIPGTENTGELFF. CDR3 nucleotide sequence: TGCGCCAGCAGTCTTTTCATTCCCGGGACGGAGAACACCGGGGAGCTGTTTTTT.

A few counts support this clonotype. The chain links TRBV10-2 to TRBJ2-5; 11 bases are a match to TRBD1. Germline trimming cut 1 base from V and 3 bases from J; bases unmatched to any gene: 7. Germline V lookup: CDR1 WSHSY, CDR2 SAAADI. There are 17 residues in the CDR3. CDR3 region: CASSEWGTGGSEETQYF. CDR3 in DNA: TGCGCCAGCAGTGAGTGGGGGACAGGGGGATCGGAAGAGACCCAGTACTTC.

This clonotype was recorded a few times. The chain recombines TRBV19 with TRBJ2-3; D could derive from TRBD1 or TRBD2 (5 bases each). The germline V gene has CDR1 LNHDA and CDR2 SQIVND (reference sequence). V was shortened by 5 bases and J by 2 bases, with 20 bases between the two germline ends. The CDR3 extends over 17 amino acids. Here the CDR3 DNA reads TGTGCCAGTAGTTCCCCCGGGACCCAAGCCTTCACAGATACGCAGTATTTT. Protein: CASSSPGTQAFTDTQYF.

The J gene is TRBJ1-2, the V gene TRBV7-3, with 9 bases fitting TRBD1. The junction had 8 bases not matched to a gene; V was cut back by 4 bases and J by 2 bases. Germline CDR1 SGHTA, CDR2 FQGTGA. The CDR3 runs to 16 residues. In DNA, the CDR3 is TGTGCCAGCAGCTACCCCGGGACAGGGACCAACTATGGCTACACCTTC. As protein: CASSYPGTGTNYGYTF.

A few counts support this clonotype. This sequence joins TRBV29-1 and TRBJ2-2; D is uncertain. The germline V gene encodes CDR1 SQVTM and CDR2 ANQGSEA. CDR3 length: 14 residues. Between the trimmed V and J ends, which lost 0 bases and 6 bases, there was a span of 11 bases. The CDR3 nucleotides read TGCAGCGTTGAAGATGGCCAGTTGGCCGGGGAGCTGTTTTTT. This encodes CSVEDGQLAGELFF.